Listed below are T cell receptor beta chains from one sample, sequenced in a study of cytomegalovirus exposure and HLA in healthy donors. Repertoires were generated with immunoSEQ multiplex PCR, while TCRdb's copy carries only in-frame clones and drops some. The top ten clones hold under 4% of a sample with approximately 97,000 clones, about 79% of them seen once. What was sequenced was PBMCs. The receptors derive from a male donor in good health and CMV-seropositive. The CDR3 runs from the conserved cysteine through the conserved F or W. D genes are given only for firm matches. The size entry is marked missing in some rows and otherwise reads once, few, many or a size class.

d_call: TRBD1
clone_size: .
v_call: TRBV27
j_call: TRBJ1-2
cdr3_nt: TGTGCCAGCAGCTCCGGACAGGTCGCGGGGCGCTACACCTTC
cdr3_aa: CASSSGQVAGRYTF

d_call: .
clone_size: .
v_call: TRBV9
j_call: TRBJ1-5
cdr3_nt: TGTGCCAGCGGGAGCGGGGGGGCTGGCAATCAGCCCCAGCATTTT
cdr3_aa: CASGSGGAGNQPQHF

d_call: .
clone_size: .
v_call: TRBV2
j_call: TRBJ2-1
cdr3_nt: TGTGCCAGCAGTGTTATGGCAGCGAACAATGAGCAGTTCTTC
cdr3_aa: CASSVMAANNEQFF

d_call: .
clone_size: once
v_call: TRBV25-1
j_call: TRBJ2-5
cdr3_nt: TGTGCCAGCAGTGAATTGGGGAGAAGGGCAGGAGAGACCCAGTACTTC
cdr3_aa: CASSELGRRAGETQYF

d_call: .
clone_size: .
v_call: TRBV5-1
j_call: TRBJ1-1
cdr3_nt: TGCGCCGGCAGCTTGGAGGTAGGAGTAGAAGCTTTCTTT
cdr3_aa: CAGSLEVGVEAFF

d_call: TRBD1
clone_size: .
v_call: TRBV29-1
j_call: TRBJ1-2
cdr3_nt: TGCAGCGTTCGGACAGGGCTAGGCTATGGCTACACCTTC
cdr3_aa: CSVRTGLGYGYTF

d_call: TRBD1
clone_size: few
v_call: TRBV4-3
j_call: TRBJ2-7
cdr3_nt: TGCGCCAGCAGCCCCGGACAGGGGCGGTACGAGCAGTACTTC
cdr3_aa: CASSPGQGRYEQYF

d_call: .
clone_size: .
v_call: TRBV9
j_call: TRBJ1-1
cdr3_nt: TGTGCCAGCAGCGTAGTGACTCCGGGCACTGAAGCTTTCTTT
cdr3_aa: CASSVVTPGTEAFF

d_call: TRBD1
clone_size: .
v_call: TRBV5-1
j_call: TRBJ1-3
cdr3_nt: TGCGCCAGCAGAGGGACAGGGCGCTCCTCTGGAAACACCATATATTTT
cdr3_aa: CASRGTGRSSGNTIYF

d_call: TRBD1
clone_size: .
v_call: TRBV30
j_call: TRBJ2-7
cdr3_nt: TGTGCCTGGAGGCCCCCAGGGGGATCCTACGAGCAGTACTTC
cdr3_aa: CAWRPPGGSYEQYF

d_call: .
clone_size: .
v_call: TRBV6-5
j_call: TRBJ1-6
cdr3_nt: TGTGCCAGCAGCCCGGGACAACCTAATTCACCCCTCCACTTT
cdr3_aa: CASSPGQPNSPLHF

d_call: .
clone_size: .
v_call: TRBV7-7
j_call: TRBJ2-3
cdr3_nt: TGTGCTAGCAGCCCGACAGGTTTTGCAGATACGCAGTATTTT
cdr3_aa: CASSPTGFADTQYF

d_call: TRBD1
clone_size: once
v_call: TRBV2
j_call: TRBJ1-5
cdr3_nt: TGTGCCAGCAGTGACCTGACAGGGGATCAGCCCCAGCATTTT
cdr3_aa: CASSDLTGDQPQHF

d_call: .
clone_size: few
v_call: TRBV6-6
j_call: TRBJ1-5
cdr3_nt: TGTGCCAGCAGTCCACCGGGATTAAATCAGCCCCAGCATTTT
cdr3_aa: CASSPPGLNQPQHF

d_call: .
clone_size: .
v_call: TRBV2
j_call: TRBJ1-2
cdr3_nt: TGTGCCAGCAGTGAGTCAGGGCTCGATGGCTACACCTTC
cdr3_aa: CASSESGLDGYTF

d_call: TRBD2
clone_size: .
v_call: TRBV15
j_call: TRBJ2-5
cdr3_nt: TGTGCCACCAGCAGAGATTACACTAGCGGGGGGGATGAGACCCAGTACTTC
cdr3_aa: CATSRDYTSGGDETQYF

d_call: TRBD2
clone_size: .
v_call: TRBV4-2
j_call: TRBJ2-3
cdr3_nt: TGTGCCAGCAGCCAAGACGGGAGCGGGGGGGCCCTAGATACGCAGTATTTT
cdr3_aa: CASSQDGSGGALDTQYF

d_call: .
clone_size: .
v_call: TRBV19
j_call: TRBJ1-1
cdr3_nt: TGTGCCAGTAGTATTAGTCAGGGTGGCACTGAAGCTTTCTTT
cdr3_aa: CASSISQGGTEAFF

d_call: .
clone_size: few
v_call: TRBV15
j_call: TRBJ2-7
cdr3_nt: TGTGCCACCAGCAGAACTCTGGAGACTAGCTCCTACGAGCAGTACTTC
cdr3_aa: CATSRTLETSSYEQYF

d_call: TRBD1
clone_size: .
v_call: TRBV15
j_call: TRBJ1-5
cdr3_nt: TGTGCCACCAGCAGAGACAGGGGGAATCAGCCCCAGCATTTT
cdr3_aa: CATSRDRGNQPQHF

d_call: .
clone_size: .
v_call: TRBV2
j_call: TRBJ2-7
cdr3_nt: TGTGCCAGCAGTAAGTGGGGCAACGAGCAGTACTTC
cdr3_aa: CASSKWGNEQYF

d_call: TRBD1
clone_size: .
v_call: TRBV30
j_call: TRBJ1-2
cdr3_nt: TGTGCCTGGAGTGGGACAGGCTATGGCTACACCTTC
cdr3_aa: CAWSGTGYGYTF

d_call: TRBD1
clone_size: .
v_call: TRBV10-3
j_call: TRBJ2-4
cdr3_nt: TGTGCCATCAGTCCAGGGGGCGCGGAAAACATTCAGTACTTC
cdr3_aa: CAISPGGAENIQYF

d_call: TRBD2
clone_size: .
v_call: TRBV6-5
j_call: TRBJ2-7
cdr3_nt: TGTGCCAGCACCGGGGGGGCAGTGAACCTTTACGAGCAGTACTTC
cdr3_aa: CASTGGAVNLYEQYF

d_call: .
clone_size: .
v_call: TRBV6-5
j_call: TRBJ1-2
cdr3_nt: TGTGCCAGCAGTTACTCGGGAGGGCGCTATGGCTACACCTTC
cdr3_aa: CASSYSGGRYGYTF

d_call: .
clone_size: .
v_call: TRBV2
j_call: TRBJ1-1
cdr3_nt: TGTGCCAGCAGGTACACGACCCAGGGAAACTTAAACACTGAAGCTTTCTTT
cdr3_aa: CASRYTTQGNLNTEAFF

d_call: .
clone_size: .
v_call: TRBV30
j_call: TRBJ1-1
cdr3_nt: TGTGCCTGGAGACGAGGAGACAGCACTGAAGCTTTCTTT
cdr3_aa: CAWRRGDSTEAFF

d_call: .
clone_size: .
v_call: TRBV4-1
j_call: TRBJ2-7
cdr3_nt: TGCGCCAGCAGCCAAGTGGCGGGGGCGGACGAGCAGTACTTC
cdr3_aa: CASSQVAGADEQYF

d_call: .
clone_size: few
v_call: TRBV5-6
j_call: TRBJ1-1
cdr3_nt: TGTGCCAGCAGCGAACAGGAATGGAACACTGAAGCTTTCTTT
cdr3_aa: CASSEQEWNTEAFF

d_call: TRBD2
clone_size: .
v_call: TRBV5-1
j_call: TRBJ2-1
cdr3_nt: TGCGCCAGCAGCTTGGGGCGGCGGGGGGGCTCCTACAATGAGCAGTTCTTC
cdr3_aa: CASSLGRRGGSYNEQFF

d_call: TRBD2
clone_size: .
v_call: TRBV7-9
j_call: TRBJ2-3
cdr3_nt: TGTGCCAGCAGCCACCAGTTCGGGGAGCGGGGGGGCCAAACAGATACGCAGTATTTT
cdr3_aa: CASSHQFGERGGQTDTQYF

d_call: .
clone_size: .
v_call: TRBV7-9
j_call: TRBJ1-1
cdr3_nt: TGTTCCAGCACCTGGGGCGGGAACACTGAAGCTTTCTTT
cdr3_aa: CSSTWGGNTEAFF

d_call: TRBD1
clone_size: .
v_call: TRBV7-2
j_call: TRBJ2-7
cdr3_nt: TGTGCCAGCAGCTCCCCGCCGGGACAGGGGAACGAGCAGTACTTC
cdr3_aa: CASSSPPGQGNEQYF

d_call: .
clone_size: .
v_call: TRBV30
j_call: TRBJ1-2
cdr3_nt: TGTGCCTGGAGACCCACTTCGCTGAACTGTGGCTACACCTTC
cdr3_aa: CAWRPTSLNCGYTF

d_call: .
clone_size: .
v_call: TRBV28
j_call: TRBJ1-2
cdr3_nt: TGTGCCAGCAGTTGGGGGGGGAACTATGGCTACACCTTC
cdr3_aa: CASSWGGNYGYTF

d_call: .
clone_size: .
v_call: TRBV5-4
j_call: TRBJ2-2
cdr3_nt: TGTGCCAGCACCTTGGACAGGAACACCGGGGAGCTGTTTTTT
cdr3_aa: CASTLDRNTGELFF

d_call: TRBD1
clone_size: .
v_call: TRBV7-9
j_call: TRBJ2-7
cdr3_nt: TGTGCCAGCTCGACCGGGACAGGGTTCTACGAGCAGTACTTC
cdr3_aa: CASSTGTGFYEQYF

d_call: .
clone_size: .
v_call: TRBV29-1
j_call: TRBJ2-5
cdr3_nt: TGCAGCGTTGAGCGACAGTACCAAGAGACCCAGTACTTC
cdr3_aa: CSVERQYQETQYF

d_call: .
clone_size: .
v_call: TRBV6-5
j_call: TRBJ1-2
cdr3_nt: TGTGCCAGCAGTTACTCGAAGGACAATGGCTACACCTTC
cdr3_aa: CASSYSKDNGYTF

d_call: .
clone_size: .
v_call: TRBV6-1
j_call: TRBJ2-4
cdr3_nt: TGTGCCAGCAGTGAAGCGTGGACTTACAAAAACATTCAGTACTTC
cdr3_aa: CASSEAWTYKNIQYF

d_call: .
clone_size: .
v_call: TRBV19
j_call: TRBJ1-5
cdr3_nt: TGTGCCAGTACTATTTTGAAGGGGGGCAATCAGCCCCAGCATTTT
cdr3_aa: CASTILKGGNQPQHF

d_call: .
clone_size: once
v_call: TRBV5-1
j_call: TRBJ2-1
cdr3_nt: TGCGCCAGCAGCTTGGTTAGGACACAACTATTCAATGAGCAGTTCTTC
cdr3_aa: CASSLVRTQLFNEQFF

d_call: .
clone_size: once
v_call: TRBV4-1
j_call: TRBJ1-6
cdr3_nt: TGCGCCAGCAGCCAAGACTTTTACAGGACCTCACCCCTCCACTTT
cdr3_aa: CASSQDFYRTSPLHF

d_call: TRBD1
clone_size: .
v_call: TRBV27
j_call: TRBJ1-2
cdr3_nt: TGTGCCAGCAGTTTTGACAGGGGTGATGGCTACACCTTC
cdr3_aa: CASSFDRGDGYTF

d_call: TRBD1
clone_size: .
v_call: TRBV9
j_call: TRBJ1-6
cdr3_nt: TGTGCCAGCAGCGTACAGGGGGCTGATTCACCCCTCCACTTT
cdr3_aa: CASSVQGADSPLHF

d_call: .
clone_size: .
v_call: TRBV9
j_call: TRBJ1-5
cdr3_nt: TGTGCCAGCAGCGTAGAGCCGGGGCAGCCCCAGCATTTT
cdr3_aa: CASSVEPGQPQHF